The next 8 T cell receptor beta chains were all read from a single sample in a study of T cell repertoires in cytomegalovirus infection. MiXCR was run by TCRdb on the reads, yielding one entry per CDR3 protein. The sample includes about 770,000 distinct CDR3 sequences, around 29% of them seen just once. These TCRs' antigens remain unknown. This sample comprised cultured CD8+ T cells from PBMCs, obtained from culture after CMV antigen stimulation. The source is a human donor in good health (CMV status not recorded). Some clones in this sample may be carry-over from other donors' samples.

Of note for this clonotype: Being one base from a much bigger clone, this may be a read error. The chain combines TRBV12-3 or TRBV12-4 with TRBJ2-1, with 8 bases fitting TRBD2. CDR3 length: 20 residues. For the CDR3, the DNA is TGTGCCAGCAGTTTACTCCCAATTGGAGTTAGCGGGGAAATCTACAATGAGCAGATCTTC. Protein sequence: CASSLLPIGVSGEIYNEQIF.

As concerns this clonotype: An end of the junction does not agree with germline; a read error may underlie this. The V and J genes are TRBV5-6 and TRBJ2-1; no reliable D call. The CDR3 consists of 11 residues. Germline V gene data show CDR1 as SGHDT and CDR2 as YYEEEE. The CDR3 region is CASTLPGGEIF. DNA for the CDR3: TGTGCCAGCACCTTGCCAGGCGGTGAGATCTTC.

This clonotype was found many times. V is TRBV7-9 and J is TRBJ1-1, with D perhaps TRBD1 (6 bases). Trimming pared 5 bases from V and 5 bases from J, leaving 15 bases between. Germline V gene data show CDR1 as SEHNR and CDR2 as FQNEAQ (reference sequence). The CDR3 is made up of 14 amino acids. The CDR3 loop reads CASSQPTGRTEAFF. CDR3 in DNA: TGTGCCAGCAGCCAACCTACAGGGAGGACTGAAGCTTTCTTT.

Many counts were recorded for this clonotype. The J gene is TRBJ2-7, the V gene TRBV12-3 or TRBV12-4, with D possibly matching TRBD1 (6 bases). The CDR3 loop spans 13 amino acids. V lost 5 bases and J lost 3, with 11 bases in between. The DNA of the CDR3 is TGTGCCAGCAGTCTGGGACAAAACTACGAGCAGTACGTC. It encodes CASSLGQNYEQYV.

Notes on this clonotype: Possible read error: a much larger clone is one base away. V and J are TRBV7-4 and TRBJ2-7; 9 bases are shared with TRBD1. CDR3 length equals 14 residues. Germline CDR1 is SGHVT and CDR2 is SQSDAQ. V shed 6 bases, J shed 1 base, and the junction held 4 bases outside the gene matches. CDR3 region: CASRPGTGSYEQYF. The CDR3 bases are TGTGCCAGCAGACCCGGGACAGGGTCCTACGAGCAGTACTTC. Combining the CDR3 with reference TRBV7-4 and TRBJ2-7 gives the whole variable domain GAGVSQSPRYKVAKRGRDVALRCDSISGHVTLYWYRQTLGQGSEVLTYSQSDAQRDKSGRPSGRFSAERPERSVSTLKIQRTEQGDSAVYLCASRPGTGSYEQYFGPGTRLTVT.

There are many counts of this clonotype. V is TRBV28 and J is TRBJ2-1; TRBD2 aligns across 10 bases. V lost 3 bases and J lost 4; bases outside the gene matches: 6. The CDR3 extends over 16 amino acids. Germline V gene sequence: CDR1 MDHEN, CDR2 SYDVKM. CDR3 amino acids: CASSFLAGVNYNEQFF. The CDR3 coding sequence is TGTGCCAGCAGTTTCCTAGCGGGGGTAAATTACAATGAGCAGTTCTTC.

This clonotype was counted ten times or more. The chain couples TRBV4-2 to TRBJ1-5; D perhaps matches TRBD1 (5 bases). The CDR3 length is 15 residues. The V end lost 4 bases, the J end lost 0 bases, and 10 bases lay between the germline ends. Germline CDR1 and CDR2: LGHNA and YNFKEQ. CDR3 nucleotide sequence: TGTGCCAGCAGCCCCAGGGAGGATAGCAATCAGCCCCAGCATTTT. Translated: CASSPREDSNQPQHF.

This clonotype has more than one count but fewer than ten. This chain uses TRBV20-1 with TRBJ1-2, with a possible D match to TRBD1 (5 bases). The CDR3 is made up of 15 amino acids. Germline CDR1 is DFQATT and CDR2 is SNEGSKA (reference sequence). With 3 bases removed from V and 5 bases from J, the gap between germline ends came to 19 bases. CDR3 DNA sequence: TGCAGTGCTAGGTTTGGCGAGGACTGGGGGTATGGCTACACCTTC. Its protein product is CSARFGEDWGYGYTF.